This T cell receptor beta chain emerged from a study of identical twins. J gave up 2 bases and V 3 bases, and 11 bases lay outside the gene matches. CDR3 length equals 19 residues. MiXCR was run by TCRdb on the 5' RACE reads, yielding one entry per CDR3 protein. Among 600,000 to 800,000 distinct CDR3 sequences listed, approximately 22% were seen once. The sample was also linked to a second study, of T cells expressing NK-cell markers.

The sequenced sample consisted of PBMCs. The chain joins TRBV12-3 or TRBV12-4 to TRBJ2-3, with 13 bases identical to TRBD2. The TCR sequence derives from a woman between 18 and 29 years old in good health. Here the CDR3 DNA reads TGTGCCAGCAGTTTCACACAAGGACTAGCGGGGGCCAACACAGATACGCAGTATTTT. This encodes CASSFTQGLAGANTDTQYF.